One T cell receptor (beta chain) is described in this entry. The antigen remains unidentified. Compared with germline, one end of the junction differs, possibly owing to a read error. Expressed TCRB transcripts were sequenced, since all the RNA that had been isolated was reverse transcribed. Clones were sequenced by immunoSEQ multiplex PCR, and TCRdb holds only the in-frame ones, with some missing. The sample has 50,000 or so clones; about 48% are singletons. Germline V gene lookup returns CDR1 ENHRY and CDR2 SYGVKD. The CDR3 runs to 11 residues. This sample is drawn from a study of beta chain features in type 1 diabetes. Study-level results: For Type 1 diabetes patients, all four CD4+ subsets carried TCRB CDR3s that were moderately but significantly shorter.

This sequence originates from a man aged 25 to 45 with type 1 diabetes. The sequenced material came from stem cell memory CD4+ T cells from blood. The rearrangement uses TRBV10-3 and TRBJ2-5; TRBD1 matches 10 bases. For the CDR3, the DNA is TGTGCCATCAGGGGACAGGGGAGGACAGACTTC. It encodes CAIRGQGRTDF.